These 3 T cell receptor beta chains share one sample of origin, sequenced in a study of CD8+ T cells in alopecia areata. Treatment reported: oral pan-JAK inhibitor, 5-10 mg twice daily. It was cDNA, reverse transcribed from extracted RNA, that served as the sequencing template. Profiling relied on immunoSEQ multiplex PCR, and the TCRdb table lists in-frame clones only, not all of them. Here the sample spans under 350,000 clones, 58% being singletons. The specimen comprised CD4+ T cells sorted from blood, sampled at week 24, from a patient treated with tofacitinib. These receptor sequences come from a human donor with alopecia areata.

On this clone itself: Other DNA sequences in this sample translate to the same CDR3. The chain recombines TRBV15 with TRBJ1-1; D is possibly TRBD1 (6 bases). Germline CDR1 and CDR2: LNHNV and YYDKDF (reference sequence). Trimming pared 0 bases from V and 1 base from J, leaving 6 bases between. The CDR3 is 14 amino acids. CDR3 sequence (DNA): TGTGCCACCAGCAGAGACAGGGGGAACACTGAAGCTTTCTTT. Translation: CATSRDRGNTEAFF. The full variable domain, completed using reference TRBV15 and TRBJ1-1, is DAMVIQNPRYQVTQFGKPVTLSCSQTLNHNVMYWYQQKSSQAPKLLFHYYDKDFNNEADTPDNFQSRRPNTSFCFLDIRSPGLGDTAMYLCATSRDRGNTEAFFGQGTRLTVV.

The genes are TRBV25-1 and TRBJ1-2, with D uncertain. Germline CDR1 MGHDK, CDR2 SYGVNS. The ends were cut back, 7 bases at V and 4 bases at J, with 13 bases in the middle. The CDR3 consists of 13 residues. The CDR3 region is CASIDLGAYGYTF. CDR3 bases: TGTGCCAGCATAGACCTTGGCGCCTATGGCTACACCTTC.

The chain recombines TRBV7-3 with TRBJ2-1; 10 bases map to TRBD2. The CDR3 is 15 residues long. Germline values: CDR1 SGHTA, CDR2 FQGTGA. J gave up 7 bases and V 5 bases, and 8 bases lay outside the gene matches. This CDR3 is CASSRRLAGDNEQFF. The CDR3 coding sequence is TGTGCCAGCAGCCGTCGGCTAGCGGGGGATAATGAGCAGTTCTTC.